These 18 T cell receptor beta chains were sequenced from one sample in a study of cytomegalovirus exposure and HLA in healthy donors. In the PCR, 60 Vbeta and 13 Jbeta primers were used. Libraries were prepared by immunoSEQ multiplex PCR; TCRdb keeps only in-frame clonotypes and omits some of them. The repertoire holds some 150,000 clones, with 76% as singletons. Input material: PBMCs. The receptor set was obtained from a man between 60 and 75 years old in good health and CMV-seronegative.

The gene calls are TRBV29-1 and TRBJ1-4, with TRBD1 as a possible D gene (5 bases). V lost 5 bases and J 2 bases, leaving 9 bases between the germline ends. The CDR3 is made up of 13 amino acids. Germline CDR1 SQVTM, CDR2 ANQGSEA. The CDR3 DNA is TGCAGCGTTCTTCGGGGGACTAATGAAAAACTGTTTTTT. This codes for CSVLRGTNEKLFF.

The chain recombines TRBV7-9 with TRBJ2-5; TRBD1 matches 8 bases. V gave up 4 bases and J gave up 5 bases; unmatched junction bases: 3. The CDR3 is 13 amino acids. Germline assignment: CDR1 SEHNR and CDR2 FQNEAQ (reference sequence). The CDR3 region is CASSYGQGETQYF. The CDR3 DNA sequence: TGTGCCAGCAGCTACGGACAGGGTGAGACCCAGTACTTC.

CDR3 DNA: TGTGCCTGGAGTTTGCCGGGGACATTGAGTGAAAAACTGTTTTTT. Translated: CAWSLPGTLSEKLFF. This rearrangement joins TRBV30 to TRBJ1-4; D is possibly TRBD1 (6 bases). Trimming took 2 bases from V and 7 from J, leaving 17 bases between them. There are 15 residues in the CDR3. Germline V lookup: CDR1 GTSNPN, CDR2 SVGIG (reference sequence).

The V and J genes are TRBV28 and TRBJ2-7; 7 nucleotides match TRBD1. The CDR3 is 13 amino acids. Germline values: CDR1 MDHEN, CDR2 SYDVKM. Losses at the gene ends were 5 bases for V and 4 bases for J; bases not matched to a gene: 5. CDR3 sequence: CASSRGQDYEQYF. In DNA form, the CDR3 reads TGTGCCAGCAGTCGCGGACAGGATTACGAGCAGTACTTC. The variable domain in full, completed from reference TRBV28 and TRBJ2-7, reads DVKVTQSSRYLVKRTGEKVFLECVQDMDHENMFWYRQDPGLGLRLIYFSYDVKMKEKGDIPEGYSVSREKKERFSLILESASTNQTSMYLCASSRGQDYEQYFGPGTRLTVT.

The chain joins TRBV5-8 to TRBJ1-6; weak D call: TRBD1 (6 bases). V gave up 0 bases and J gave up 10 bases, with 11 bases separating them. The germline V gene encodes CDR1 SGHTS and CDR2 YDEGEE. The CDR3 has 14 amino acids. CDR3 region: CASSLGRGASPLHF. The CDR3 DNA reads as TGTGCCAGCAGCTTGGGCAGGGGAGCATCACCCCTCCACTTT.

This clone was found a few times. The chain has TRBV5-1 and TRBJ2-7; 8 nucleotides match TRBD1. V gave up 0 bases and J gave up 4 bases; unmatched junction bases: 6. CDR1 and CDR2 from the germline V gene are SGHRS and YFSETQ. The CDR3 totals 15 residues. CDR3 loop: CASSLDGQGHYEQYF. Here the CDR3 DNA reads TGCGCCAGCAGCTTGGATGGACAGGGACATTACGAGCAGTACTTC.

The DNA of the CDR3 is TGTGCCAGCAGCGGACAGGGAGCGAGCTACACCTTC. This sequence encodes CASSGQGASYTF. The gene calls are TRBV9 and TRBJ1-2, with 7 positions matching TRBD1. This CDR3 has 12 amino acids. CDR1 and CDR2 from the germline V gene are SGDLS and YYNGEE. J gave up 9 bases and V 3 bases, and 5 bases lay outside the gene matches.

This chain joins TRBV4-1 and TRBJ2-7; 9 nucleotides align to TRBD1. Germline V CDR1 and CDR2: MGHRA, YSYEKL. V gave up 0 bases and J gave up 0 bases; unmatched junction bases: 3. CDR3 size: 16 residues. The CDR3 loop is CASSQDWDRDSYEQYF. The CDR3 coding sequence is TGCGCCAGCAGCCAAGATTGGGACAGGGACTCCTACGAGCAGTACTTC.

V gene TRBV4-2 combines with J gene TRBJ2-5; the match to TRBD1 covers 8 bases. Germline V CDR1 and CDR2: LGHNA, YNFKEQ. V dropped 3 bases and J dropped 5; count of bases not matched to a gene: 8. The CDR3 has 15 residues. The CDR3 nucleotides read TGTGCCAGCAGCCAGGGACAGGCTGGGGAGGAGACCCAGTACTTC. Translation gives CASSQGQAGEETQYF.

CDR3 amino acids: CASSPRGVAGDRETQYF. The CDR3 DNA reads as TGTGCCAGCAGCCCCCGCGGGGTAGCGGGAGACCGAGAGACCCAGTACTTC. The chain links TRBV11-2 to TRBJ2-5; 9 positions match TRBD2. The CDR3 has 17 amino acids. The V gene's germline CDR1 is SGHAT and CDR2 FQNNGV. V shed 5 bases, J shed 4 bases, and the junction held 14 bases outside the gene matches.

The CDR3 protein is CASSQLTRDRVSPLHF. CDR3 nucleotides: TGCGCCAGCAGCCAACTCACCAGGGACAGGGTTTCACCCCTCCACTTT. This rearrangement joins TRBV4-3 to TRBJ1-6; 9 nucleotides match TRBD1. The CDR3 is 16 amino acids. The J segment lost 9 bases and the V segment lost 2 bases, leaving 8 bases of the junction unmatched. Germline values: CDR1 LGHNA, CDR2 YSLEER.

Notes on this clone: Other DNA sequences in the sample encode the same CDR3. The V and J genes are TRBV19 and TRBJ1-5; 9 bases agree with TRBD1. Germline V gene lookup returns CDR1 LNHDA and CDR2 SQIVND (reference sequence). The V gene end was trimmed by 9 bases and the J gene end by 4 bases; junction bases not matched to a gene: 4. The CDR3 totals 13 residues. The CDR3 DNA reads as TGTGCCAGCGCGACAGGGGGTAATCAGCCCCAGCATTTT. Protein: CASATGGNQPQHF.

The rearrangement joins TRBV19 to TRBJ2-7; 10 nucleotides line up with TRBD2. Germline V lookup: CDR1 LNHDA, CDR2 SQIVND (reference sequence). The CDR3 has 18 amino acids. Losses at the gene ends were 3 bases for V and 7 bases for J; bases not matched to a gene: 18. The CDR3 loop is CASSIVSRTSGRRWEQYF. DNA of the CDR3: TGTGCCAGTAGTATCGTAAGTAGGACTAGCGGCCGTCGTTGGGAGCAGTACTTC.

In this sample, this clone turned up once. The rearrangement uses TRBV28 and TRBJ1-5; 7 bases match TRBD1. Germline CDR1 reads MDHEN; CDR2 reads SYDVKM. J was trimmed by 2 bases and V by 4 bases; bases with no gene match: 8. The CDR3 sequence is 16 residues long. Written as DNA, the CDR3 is TGTGCCAGCAGTTCGGGACAGTCCGTTGGCAATCAGCCCCAGCATTTT. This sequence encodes CASSSGQSVGNQPQHF.

CDR3 sequence: CGSSGGASYEQYF. CDR3 bases: TGTGGATCCTCGGGAGGGGCCTCCTACGAGCAGTACTTC. The chain combines TRBV6-1 with TRBJ2-7; 8 bases line up with TRBD2. The CDR3 has 13 amino acids. Germline CDR1 MNHNS, CDR2 SASEGT.

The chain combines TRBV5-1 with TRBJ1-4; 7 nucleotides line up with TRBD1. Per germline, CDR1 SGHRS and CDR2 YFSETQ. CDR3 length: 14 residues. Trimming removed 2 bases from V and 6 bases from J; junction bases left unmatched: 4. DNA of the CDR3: TGCGCCAGCAGCTTCGGACAGGAGGATGAAAAACTGTTTTTT. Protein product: CASSFGQEDEKLFF.

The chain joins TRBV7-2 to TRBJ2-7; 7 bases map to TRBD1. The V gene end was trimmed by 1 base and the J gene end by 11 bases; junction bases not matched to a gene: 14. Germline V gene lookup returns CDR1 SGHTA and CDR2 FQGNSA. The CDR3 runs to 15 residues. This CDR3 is CASSLGAGGTPREYF. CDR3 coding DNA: TGTGCCAGCAGCTTAGGAGCAGGGGGTACACCCCGGGAGTACTTC.

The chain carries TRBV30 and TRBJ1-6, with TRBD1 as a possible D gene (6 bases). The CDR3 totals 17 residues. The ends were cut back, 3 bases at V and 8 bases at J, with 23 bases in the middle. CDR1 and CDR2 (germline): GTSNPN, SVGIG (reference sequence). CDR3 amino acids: CAWRPRVGRTGHSPLHF. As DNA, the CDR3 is TGTGCCTGGAGACCCCGGGTGGGGAGAACAGGGCATTCACCCCTCCACTTT. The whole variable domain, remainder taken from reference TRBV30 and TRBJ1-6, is SQTIHQWPATLVQPVGSPLSLECTVEGTSNPNLYWYRQAAGRGLQLLFYSVGIGQISSEVPQNLSASRPQDRQFILSSKKLLLSDSGFYLCAWRPRVGRTGHSPLHFGNGTRLTVT.